The rows below give T cell receptor beta chains drawn from one sample of a study of control samples from healthy donors and cancer patients. Repertoires were generated with immunoSEQ multiplex PCR, while TCRdb's copy carries only in-frame clones and drops some. The table has 150,000 or so clones, about 86% seen once; the top ten hold under 5%. The sample consisted of blood. All receptors come from a woman aged 25 to 45 in good health. Both conserved end residues are part of each CDR3. The D gene is left open where the match is weak. Clone size is given for some rows only: seen once, a few or many times, or a class if the clone is expanded.

V	J	D	size	DNA	CDR3
TRBV5-1	TRBJ1-2	-	-	TGCGCCAGCAGCCCAGGGTTCGGCTATGGCTACACCTTC	CASSPGFGYGYTF
TRBV5-6	TRBJ2-2	-	-	TGTGCCAGCAGCTTGCTGGACACTAACACCGGGGAGCTGTTTTTT	CASSLLDTNTGELFF
TRBV5-5	TRBJ2-1	-	-	TGTGCCAGCAGCTCACGGGGGACCTCCTACAATGAGCAGTTCTTC	CASSSRGTSYNEQFF
TRBV5-1	TRBJ2-7	-	-	TGCGCCAGCAGCTACTCCCGTTCCGAGCAGTACTTC	CASSYSRSEQYF
TRBV10-3	TRBJ2-3	-	-	TGTGCCATCAGTGAGTCGAGTCGTTGGGAATCCACAGATACGCAGTATTTT	CAISESSRWESTDTQYF
TRBV19	TRBJ1-1	-	-	TGTGCCAGTAGTATTCGGGACGATGGAGGTTTGAACACTGAAGCTTTCTTT	CASSIRDDGGLNTEAFF
TRBV28	TRBJ1-2	-	-	TGTGCCAGCAGTTTAAGTGCGGATGGGGGCTATGGCTACACCTTC	CASSLSADGGYGYTF
TRBV2	TRBJ1-2	-	-	TGTGCCAGCAGGACCCCTAGGGGCGGGATCCTCGGGGATGGCTACACCTTC	CASRTPRGGILGDGYTF
TRBV14	TRBJ1-2	-	-	TGTGCCAGCAGCCCCAGCCCTCTATGGAGACGGAAGGCCCCGGGCAATGGCTACACCTTC	CASSPSPLWRRKAPGNGYTF
TRBV28	TRBJ2-7	TRBD1	-	TGTGCCAGCAGTTCAGGACAGGGGGTTTTCGAGCAGTACTTC	CASSSGQGVFEQYF
TRBV4-1	TRBJ1-5	-	-	TGCGCCAGCAGCCAAGTTCTGGGGGTTTTCGATCAGCCCCAGCATTTT	CASSQVLGVFDQPQHF
TRBV4-1	TRBJ2-5	-	-	TGCGCCAGCAGCCAAGTGTCGGGGATAGCCCAAGAGACCCAGTACTTC	CASSQVSGIAQETQYF
TRBV6-5	TRBJ1-2	-	-	TGTGCCAGCGGTCCCAGGGGATACTATGGCTACACCTTC	CASGPRGYYGYTF
TRBV20-1	TRBJ1-1	-	-	TGCAGTGCTAGAGATCAGGGGATGGCTTTCTTT	CSARDQGMAFF
TRBV10-2	TRBJ1-4	-	once	TGCGCCAGCAGGCAGGAGGGGCTTAATGAAAAACTGTTTTTT	CASRQEGLNEKLFF
TRBV9	TRBJ1-6	-	-	TGTGCCAGCAGCGTAGGTTGGGGGATGAATTCACCCCTCCACTTT	CASSVGWGMNSPLHF
TRBV30	TRBJ1-5	-	once	TGTGCCTGGAGTGTAGGGGGTTATAGCAATCAGCCCCAGCATTTT	CAWSVGGYSNQPQHF
TRBV4-1	TRBJ2-4	-	few	TGCGCCAGCAGCCAAGCAGGGGTAAACATTCAGTACTTC	CASSQAGVNIQYF
TRBV11-3	TRBJ2-7	-	-	TGTGCCAGCAGCTTAGCGGGAGACCGCGAGCAGTACTTC	CASSLAGDREQYF
TRBV3-1/TRBV3-2	TRBJ2-3	-	-	TGTGCCAGCAGCCAAGGGGCCCGGACAAATACGCAGTATTTT	CASSQGARTNTQYF
TRBV11-2	TRBJ1-5	-	once	TGTGCCAGCAGCCGGGATATCAATCAGCCCCAGCATTTT	CASSRDINQPQHF
TRBV9	TRBJ2-1	TRBD2	once	TGTGCCAGCAGCGGCGGACTAGCGGGGGTCAATGAGCAGTTCTTC	CASSGGLAGVNEQFF
TRBV9	TRBJ1-3	-	once	TGTGCCAGCAGCGTAGAGGGAGGAAACACCATATATTTT	CASSVEGGNTIYF
TRBV5-4	TRBJ2-3	TRBD1	-	TGTGCCAGCAGCTCGCGGGACAGGACGCCAGATACGCAGTATTTT	CASSSRDRTPDTQYF
TRBV27	TRBJ2-3	-	-	TGTGCCAGCAGCCTACTAGGTTGGCGCCGCACAGATACGCAGTATTTT	CASSLLGWRRTDTQYF
TRBV29-1	TRBJ1-5	TRBD1	-	TGCAGCGTGATGGACAGGGGCGATAATCAGCCCCAGCATTTT	CSVMDRGDNQPQHF
TRBV7-9	TRBJ2-2	-	-	TGTGCCAGCAGCTCCTGGACGGGAAACACCGGGGAGCTGTTTTTT	CASSSWTGNTGELFF
TRBV6-1	TRBJ2-1	-	-	TGTGCCAGCAGTGAAGCGGGTAGCTACAATGAGCAGTTCTTC	CASSEAGSYNEQFF
TRBV5-1	TRBJ1-5	-	-	TGCGCCAGCAGCCGGGACGGCCTAAATCAGCCCCAGCATTTT	CASSRDGLNQPQHF
TRBV24-1	TRBJ2-3	TRBD1	-	TGTGCCACCAGTGATCCTCGGGACAGTTCGAACACAGATACGCAGTATTTT	CATSDPRDSSNTDTQYF
TRBV10-3	TRBJ2-1	TRBD2	-	TGTGCCATCAGTAGTAGCGGGGCCGACAATGAGCAGTTCTTC	CAISSSGADNEQFF
TRBV4-1	TRBJ2-7	-	-	TGCGCCAGCAGCCAAGATTCAGAGGGGGGCTACGAGCAGTACTTC	CASSQDSEGGYEQYF
TRBV5-4	TRBJ1-4	TRBD1	-	TGTGCCAGCAGCTCGAACCAGGGGGGGAGTGAAAAACTGTTTTTT	CASSSNQGGSEKLFF
TRBV28	TRBJ1-5	-	few	TGTGCCAGCAGTTTACAAAATCAGCCCCAGCATTTT	CASSLQNQPQHF
TRBV4-1	TRBJ2-5	-	few	TGCGCCAGCAGCCAAGACACGGGGGAGGAGACCCAGTACTTC	CASSQDTGEETQYF
TRBV19	TRBJ2-4	TRBD2	-	TGTGCCAGTAGTACCCTACTAGCGGGAGGAGCGAACATTCAGTACTTC	CASSTLLAGGANIQYF
TRBV28	TRBJ1-2	-	once	TGTGCCAGCGGGACTCAATCAGGATATGGCTACACCTTC	CASGTQSGYGYTF
TRBV5-1	TRBJ1-2	-	-	TGCGCCAGCAGCAACTTGCAGGGGATCTATGGCTACACCTTC	CASSNLQGIYGYTF
TRBV28	TRBJ2-1	TRBD2	-	TGTGCCAGCAGTTCCTGGGGGGGTTACTACAATGAGCAGTTCTTC	CASSSWGGYYNEQFF
TRBV14	TRBJ1-2	-	-	TGTGCCAGCAGCCGAGGGGGGGGACCGTTGGAGGATGGCTACACCTTC	CASSRGGGPLEDGYTF
TRBV19	TRBJ1-4	-	-	TGTGCCAGTAGTAATCCCTCCGCTGAAAAACTGTTTTTT	CASSNPSAEKLFF
TRBV11-3	TRBJ2-1	TRBD2	-	TGTGCCAGCAGCCCTAGCGGTAGCTCCTACAATGAGCAGTTCTTC	CASSPSGSSYNEQFF
TRBV28	TRBJ1-2	-	-	TGTGCCAGCAGTCTTCAAAGTGGCTACACCTTC	CASSLQSGYTF
TRBV6-2/TRBV6-3	TRBJ1-1	-	-	TGTGCCAGCAGCGGGGATATGAACACTGAAGCTTTCTTT	CASSGDMNTEAFF
TRBV5-4	TRBJ1-2	-	once	TGTGCCAGCAGCTTGGCGGGGTTCGAATCGAATGGCTACACCTTC	CASSLAGFESNGYTF
TRBV30	TRBJ1-3	-	few	TGTGCCTGGGAACAGAGGAGACAAAACACCATATATTTT	CAWEQRRQNTIYF
TRBV27	TRBJ2-1	-	-	TGTGCCAGCAGCTATCGTATCGATGAGCAGTTCTTC	CASSYRIDEQFF
TRBV7-8	TRBJ2-3	-	-	TGTGCCAGCAGCTTAGGGTGGGACACAGATACGCAGTATTTT	CASSLGWDTDTQYF